Listed here are 30 T cell receptor beta chains from one sample, sequenced in a study of shared clonotypes between healthy human individuals. The assay was immunoSEQ multiplex PCR, and TCRdb's table has in-frame clones only and misses some. Of under 600,000 clones listed, about three quarters are singletons. Sequencing input: PBMCs. These receptors originate from a woman in her thirties or forties in good health. Some clones in this sample may be carry-over from other donors' samples.

This chain uses TRBV5-1 with TRBJ1-4; D is possibly TRBD1 (6 bases). Germline CDR1 reads SGHRS; CDR2 reads YFSETQ. The CDR3 has 14 amino acids. Trimming shortened V by 5 bases and J by 5 bases, and 13 bases separated the two germline ends. The CDR3, as DNA: TGCGCCAGCAGGTCACAGGGACGGAATGAAAAACTGTTTTTT. It is translated as CASRSQGRNEKLFF.

This clone is medium-sized by share. The V gene is TRBV5-8, the J gene TRBJ1-5; D is ambiguous. The germline V gene has CDR1 SGHTS and CDR2 YDEGEE. The CDR3 spans 15 residues. With 0 bases removed from V and 1 base from J, the gap between germline ends came to 8 bases. In DNA form, the CDR3 reads TGTGCCAGCAGCTTGGGGACCTGGAGCAATCAGCCCCAGCATTTT. This gives the protein CASSLGTWSNQPQHF.

The chain has TRBV30 and TRBJ1-2; 7 nucleotides match TRBD1. Germline V gives CDR1 GTSNPN, CDR2 SVGIG (reference sequence). Losses at the gene ends were 3 bases for V and 8 bases for J; bases not matched to a gene: 9. The CDR3 consists of 13 residues. In DNA, the CDR3 is TGTGCCTGGAGACAGGGGCCCTCCTCAGGCTACACCTTC. Translated: CAWRQGPSSGYTF.

V is TRBV27 and J is TRBJ2-2; possible D gene TRBD1, 6 bases. The CDR3 runs 15 residues. Germline CDR1 and CDR2: MNHEY and SMNVEV (reference sequence). V was cut by 7 bases and J by 2 bases, with 14 bases left in between. CDR3 bases: TGTGCCAGCAAACTAGGGGGACGCAACACCGGGGAGCTGTTTTTT. Translation: CASKLGGRNTGELFF.

The sample holds a few counts of this clone. The chain couples TRBV6-1 to TRBJ1-3, with 7 bases that match TRBD1. CDR3 size: 15 residues. CDR1 and CDR2 from the germline V gene are MNHNS and SASEGT. Germline trimming cut 1 base from V and 8 bases from J; bases unmatched to any gene: 8. The CDR3 coding sequence is TGTGCCAGCAGTGAAGTAATGCAGGGGGGAGACACCATATATTTT. Its translation is CASSEVMQGGDTIYF.

In DNA, the CDR3 is TGTGCCAGTAGTACCCAACCGGGACTAGAGTATGAGCAGTTCTTC. It translates to CASSTQPGLEYEQFF. The chain links TRBV19 to TRBJ2-1; 8 nucleotides agree with TRBD2. The J segment lost 8 bases and the V segment lost 4 bases, leaving 10 bases of the junction unmatched. The V gene's germline CDR1 is LNHDA and CDR2 SQIVND (reference sequence). The CDR3 extends over 15 amino acids.

V gene TRBV5-1 combines with J gene TRBJ2-3, with unresolved D. The CDR3 spans 14 residues. Germline CDR1 and CDR2: SGHRS and YFSETQ. Trimming cost V 4 bases and J 7 bases, with 16 bases left between them. CDR3 region: CASSGTGSENTQYF. The CDR3 DNA reads as TGCGCCAGCAGCGGCACCGGGTCCGAAAATACGCAGTATTTT.

The chain uses TRBV11-3 and TRBJ2-1, with TRBD2 matching over 10 bases. CDR1 is SGHNT, CDR2 YENEEA, per germline. The length of the CDR3 is 19 residues. The V and J ends lost 3 bases and 0 bases, in that order; junction bases with no gene match: 11. CDR3 region: CASSFLLAGPDRSYNEQFF. The CDR3 DNA is TGTGCCAGCAGCTTCCTACTAGCGGGACCGGACCGCTCCTACAATGAGCAGTTCTTC.

This clone was seen once. The sample has other DNA sequences that encode this CDR3 too. The chain carries TRBV10-3 and TRBJ2-1; the D is unclear. Trimming removed 3 bases at V and 1 base at J, with 1 base between. This CDR3 contains 12 residues. Per the germline V gene, CDR1 is ENHRY and CDR2 is SYGVKD. The CDR3 region has the DNA TGTGCCATCAGTGAATCCTACAATGAGCAGTTCTTC. Translation: CAISESYNEQFF.

This chain connects TRBV5-4 to TRBJ2-1; 8 bases match TRBD2. This CDR3 spans 14 amino acids. Germline-derived CDR1 and CDR2 are SGHNT and YYREEE (reference sequence). V lost 2 bases and J lost 6; bases outside the gene matches: 4. The CDR3 nucleotides are TGTGCCAGCAGCTTAGGACTAGCTAGCAATGAGCAGTTCTTC. Protein sequence: CASSLGLASNEQFF. Combining the CDR3 with reference TRBV5-4 and TRBJ2-1 gives the whole variable domain ETGVTQSPTHLIKTRGQQVTLRCSSQSGHNTVSWYQQALGQGPQFIFQYYREEENGRGNFPPRFSGLQFPNYSSELNVNALELDDSALYLCASSLGLASNEQFFGPGTRLTVL.

This chain links TRBV27 with TRBJ1-2; D might be TRBD1 (5 bases). V lost 3 bases and J 0 bases, leaving 8 bases between the germline ends. The germline CDR1 and CDR2 sequences are MNHEY and SMNVEV (reference sequence). The CDR3 has 14 residues. The CDR3 sequence is CASSLGPTNYGYTF. CDR3 sequence (DNA): TGTGCCAGCAGTTTGGGGCCTACTAACTATGGCTACACCTTC.

The chain couples TRBV6-5 to TRBJ2-7; TRBD2 agrees at 12 bases. In germline, CDR1 is MNHEY, CDR2 SVGAGI. The CDR3 loop spans 15 amino acids. Unmatched junction bases numbered 11, after V lost 7 bases and J lost 7 bases. CDR3 in DNA: TGTGCCAGCACCTCCGTACTAGCGGGAGGATGGGAGCAGTACTTC. This gives the protein CASTSVLAGGWEQYF.

V and J are TRBV10-3 and TRBJ2-1; TRBD1 aligns across 9 bases. Germline V CDR1 and CDR2: ENHRY, SYGVKD. V trimming: 5 bases; J trimming: 8 bases; junction bases outside the gene matches: 7. The CDR3 spans 14 residues. CDR3 DNA: TGTGCCATCAGTTCCGGGACAGGGTACTATGAGCAGTTCTTC. It codes for CAISSGTGYYEQFF.

The chain is built from TRBV2 and TRBJ1-4; D possibly corresponds to TRBD1 (6 bases). CDR3 length: 13 residues. Germline V gene sequence: CDR1 SNHLY, CDR2 FYNNEI. Trimming took 6 bases from V and 8 from J, leaving 13 bases between them. For the CDR3, the DNA is TGTGCCAGCAGGCGGGACACGGCGGAAAAACTGTTTTTT. The encoded protein is CASRRDTAEKLFF.

The chain uses TRBV10-3 and TRBJ1-3; D may be TRBD1 (5 bases). The CDR3 runs to 15 residues. Germline V gives CDR1 ENHRY, CDR2 SYGVKD. Deletions cut 4 bases from V and 4 bases from J, with 14 bases between. For the CDR3, the DNA is TGTGCCATCAGTGGGACAACCAGGAGGGGAAACACCATATATTTT. This codes for CAISGTTRRGNTIYF.

With regard to this clone: A single base is all that separates this from a far larger clone, so a read error is likely. The chain combines TRBV5-1 with TRBJ2-1; no clear D. Trimming pared 2 bases from V and 3 bases from J, leaving 0 bases between. There are 11 residues in the CDR3. From germline, CDR1 is SGHRS and CDR2 YFSETQ. The CDR3 DNA is TGCGCCAGCAGCTTCTACAATGAGCAGTTCTTC. It yields the protein CASSFYNEQFF.

V and J are TRBV11-2 and TRBJ2-1; 11 nucleotides agree with TRBD2. Germline V CDR1 and CDR2: SGHAT, FQNNGV. With 8 bases clipped from V and 5 bases from J, the junction kept 11 bases outside the gene matches. The length of the CDR3 is 16 residues. The CDR3 sequence: CASRRPGLAENNEQFF. In DNA form, the CDR3 reads TGTGCCAGCCGACGACCGGGACTAGCGGAGAACAATGAGCAGTTCTTC.

The sample holds one count of this clone. The CDR3 loop is CAWSGLPSSYNSPLHF. The CDR3 nucleotides are TGTGCCTGGAGCGGGTTGCCGAGCTCCTATAATTCACCCCTCCACTTT. The chain has TRBV30 and TRBJ1-6; D is undetermined. The CDR3 spans 16 residues. Deletions cut 3 bases from V and 0 bases from J, with 12 bases between. Germline-derived CDR1 and CDR2 are GTSNPN and SVGIG (reference sequence).

The chain has TRBV7-6 and TRBJ2-5, with a tentative D call TRBD1 (5 bases). Trimming left V 1 base short and J 1 base short, with 10 bases between. Germline V gives CDR1 SGHVS, CDR2 FNYEAQ. This CDR3 region has 15 residues. CDR3 coding DNA: TGTGCCAGCAGCTTAGGGGGCAGCCTCCAAGAGACCCAGTACTTC. Translated: CASSLGGSLQETQYF.

This clone was seen a single time. The rearrangement uses TRBV11-2 and TRBJ1-5; D gene ambiguous. Trimming pared 0 bases from V and 3 bases from J, leaving 9 bases between. The germline V gene has CDR1 SGHAT and CDR2 FQNNGV. The CDR3 consists of 15 residues. This CDR3 is CASSLDGLPNQPQHF. The CDR3 nucleotides are TGTGCCAGCAGCTTAGATGGGCTGCCCAATCAGCCCCAGCATTTT.

Only a few counts were recorded for this clone. The rearrangement links TRBV5-5 to TRBJ2-1; D unclear. The length of the CDR3 is 17 residues. CDR1 and CDR2 from the germline V gene are SGHKS and YYEKEE (reference sequence). Trimming took off 0 bases at V and 0 bases at J, with 13 bases between the two ends. The CDR3 sequence is CASSLVLGQSSYNEQFF. The CDR3 coding sequence is TGTGCCAGCAGCTTGGTCCTAGGGCAGAGCTCCTACAATGAGCAGTTCTTC.

The chain couples TRBV7-6 to TRBJ2-7, with TRBD2 matching over 7 bases. Germline loops: CDR1 SGHVS, CDR2 FNYEAQ. V shed 5 bases and J 6 bases; nucleotides not matched to a gene: 7. This CDR3 region has 13 residues. The CDR3 DNA reads as TGTGCCAGCAGCCCCGGACTAGACGGCGAGCAGTACTTC. Encoded protein: CASSPGLDGEQYF.

The chain employs TRBV9 and TRBJ1-2, with D unclear. The CDR3 spans 15 residues. CDR1 and CDR2 (germline): SGDLS, YYNGEE. V lost 6 bases to trimming and J lost 2 bases, with 17 bases between them. For the CDR3, the DNA is TGTGCCAGCACCCAATCGAACGGATTCAACTATGGCTACACCTTC. Its protein product is CASTQSNGFNYGYTF.

The V and J genes are TRBV5-8 and TRBJ2-7; D might be TRBD2 (5 bases). Trimming removed 6 bases at V and 2 bases at J, with 15 bases between. CDR1 SGHTS and CDR2 YDEGEE come from the germline V gene. The CDR3 is 14 amino acids. CDR3 in DNA: TGTGCCAGCAACCGAGCTCGGGAAGCCTACGAGCAGTACTTC. Residues: CASNRAREAYEQYF.

This chain links TRBV29-1 with TRBJ2-5; D is unresolved. The end of the DNA aligns better with TRBJ2-7, so the J call may be wrong. This CDR3 spans 12 amino acids. CDR1 and CDR2 from the germline V gene are SQVTM and ANQGSEA. The CDR3 DNA sequence: TGCAGCGTTGCCCTGGACGGCTACGAGCAGTACTTC. As protein: CSVALDGYEQYF.

CDR3: CAFLTSGTAGYEQYF. The CDR3 DNA reads TGTGCCTTCCTGACTAGCGGGACAGCGGGCTACGAGCAGTACTTC. The V gene is TRBV30, the J gene TRBJ2-7, with TRBD2 matching over 11 bases. The CDR3 extends over 15 amino acids. Germline lookup yields CDR1 GTSNPN and CDR2 SVGIG (reference sequence). J gave up 3 bases and V 7 bases, and 11 bases lay outside the gene matches.

The chain employs TRBV5-1 and TRBJ2-5, with D tentatively TRBD1 (5 bases). Trimming left V 0 bases short and J 2 bases short, with 11 bases between. CDR3 size: 15 residues. The germline V gene has CDR1 SGHRS and CDR2 YFSETQ. The CDR3 DNA reads TGCGCCAGCAGCTTGGGGCCGACAGTACAAGAGACCCAGTACTTC. Residues: CASSLGPTVQETQYF. Full variable domain (missing parts from reference TRBV5-1 and TRBJ2-5): KAGVTQTPRYLIKTRGQQVTLSCSPISGHRSVSWYQQTPGQGLQFLFEYFSETQRNKGNFPGRFSGRQFSNSRSEMNVSTLELGDSALYLCASSLGPTVQETQYFGPGTRLLVL.

The J gene is TRBJ1-3, the V gene TRBV28, with D unresolved. The V gene lost 2 bases and the J gene lost 4 bases, with 9 bases spanning the gap. CDR1 is MDHEN and CDR2 is SYDVKM in the germline V gene. The CDR3 spans 14 residues. CDR3 sequence (DNA): TGTGCCAGCAGTTTAGTCTCGCTGGGAAACACCATATATTTT. It codes for CASSLVSLGNTIYF. Supplemented by reference TRBV28 and TRBJ1-3, the full variable domain reads DVKVTQSSRYLVKRTGEKVFLECVQDMDHENMFWYRQDPGLGLRLIYFSYDVKMKEKGDIPEGYSVSREKKERFSLILESASTNQTSMYLCASSLVSLGNTIYFGEGSWLTVV.

V usage is TRBV28 and J usage is TRBJ2-3, with a weak D call TRBD2 (6 bases). The germline CDR1 and CDR2 sequences are MDHEN and SYDVKM. The V and J ends lost 6 bases and 2 bases respectively, with 21 bases between them. The CDR3 runs 17 residues. CDR3 in amino acids: CASRPLTGAGFTDTQYF. CDR3 DNA: TGTGCCAGCAGACCCCTGACGGGAGCGGGTTTCACAGATACGCAGTATTTT.

The CDR3 bases are TGTGCCAGCAGCGGGGACTTGGGGTCCCGCGAGCAGTACTTC. Translated: CASSGDLGSREQYF. The V and J genes are TRBV5-4 and TRBJ2-7; perhaps TRBD2 as D (6 bases). The CDR3 runs 14 residues. Germline loops: CDR1 SGHNT, CDR2 YYREEE (reference sequence). Trimming shortened V by 4 bases and J by 6 bases, and 17 bases separated the two germline ends.